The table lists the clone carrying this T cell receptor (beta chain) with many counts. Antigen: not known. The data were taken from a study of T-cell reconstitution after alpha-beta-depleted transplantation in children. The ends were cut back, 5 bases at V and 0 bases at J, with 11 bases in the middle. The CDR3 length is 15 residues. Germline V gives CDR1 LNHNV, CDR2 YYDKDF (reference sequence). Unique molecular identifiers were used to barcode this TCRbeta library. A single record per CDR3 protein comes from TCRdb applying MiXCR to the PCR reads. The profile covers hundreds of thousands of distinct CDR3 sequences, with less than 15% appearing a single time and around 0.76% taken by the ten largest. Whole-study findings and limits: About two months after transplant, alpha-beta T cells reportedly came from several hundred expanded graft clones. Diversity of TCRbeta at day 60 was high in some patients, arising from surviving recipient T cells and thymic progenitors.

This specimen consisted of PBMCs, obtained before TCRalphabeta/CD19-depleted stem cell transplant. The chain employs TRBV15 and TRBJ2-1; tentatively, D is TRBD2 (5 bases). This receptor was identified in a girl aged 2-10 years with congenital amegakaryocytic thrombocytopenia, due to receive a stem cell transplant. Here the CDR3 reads CATSHSAYSYNEQFF. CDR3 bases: TGTGCCACCAGCCATAGCGCGTACTCCTACAATGAGCAGTTCTTC. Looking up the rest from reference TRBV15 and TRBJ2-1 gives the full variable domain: DAMVIQNPRYQVTQFGKPVTLSCSQTLNHNVMYWYQQKSSQAPKLLFHYYDKDFNNEADTPDNFQSRRPNTSFCFLDIRSPGLGDTAMYLCATSHSAYSYNEQFFGPGTRLTVL.